This entry is about one TCR beta chain. The data were taken from a study of cytomegalovirus exposure and HLA in healthy donors. PCR involved 60 Vbeta and 13 Jbeta primers. Repertoires were generated with immunoSEQ multiplex PCR, while TCRdb's copy carries only in-frame clones and drops some. The table lists some 60,000 clones, more than 75% of them singletons. The germline gives CDR1 SGDLS, CDR2 YYNGEE. Trimming stripped 4 bases from V and 3 bases from J, with 8 bases between. The CDR3 runs to 13 residues. Source material: PBMCs. This sequence joins TRBV9 and TRBJ1-3; D is uncertain. This TCR came from a male donor in good health and CMV-seronegative. The CDR3 bases are TGTGCCAGCAGCTCTCACAGTGGAAACACCATATATTTT. Translating gives CASSSHSGNTIYF.